Included here is one T cell receptor (beta chain) sequence, with context. How the authors handled the data: Amplification with reference gene primers provided the estimates of nucleated cell counts. Generated by immunoSEQ multiplex PCR, the TCRdb table keeps only in-frame clones and is missing some. V and J calls and clone size are given by that table; D and trimming were obtained from the DNA. The table shows over 250,000 clones, with nearly 90% occurring only once. This sample is drawn from a study of blood T cell repertoires in COVID-19. On the study more broadly: The origin of the acute and convalescent COVID-19 samples was the United States, Italy and Spain. The cDNA or gDNA used as material had been derived from T cells, B-cell-depleted T cells, or PBMCs.

The study recruited people aged roughly 18 to 89 years across some 23 US areas. Deletions cut 1 base from V and 0 bases from J, with 10 bases between. The CDR3 runs to 15 residues. Germline-derived CDR1 and CDR2 are SGHAT and FQNNGV. This chain links TRBV11-2 with TRBJ2-7; D not resolved. This TCR came from a woman between 55 and 75 years old who had recovered from COVID-19. Material for sequencing was PBMCs or T cells enriched from blood (not recorded which). Here the CDR3 DNA reads TGTGCCAGCAGCTTAGTTCTCGGTTACTCCTACGAGCAGTACTTC. This gives the protein CASSLVLGYSYEQYF.